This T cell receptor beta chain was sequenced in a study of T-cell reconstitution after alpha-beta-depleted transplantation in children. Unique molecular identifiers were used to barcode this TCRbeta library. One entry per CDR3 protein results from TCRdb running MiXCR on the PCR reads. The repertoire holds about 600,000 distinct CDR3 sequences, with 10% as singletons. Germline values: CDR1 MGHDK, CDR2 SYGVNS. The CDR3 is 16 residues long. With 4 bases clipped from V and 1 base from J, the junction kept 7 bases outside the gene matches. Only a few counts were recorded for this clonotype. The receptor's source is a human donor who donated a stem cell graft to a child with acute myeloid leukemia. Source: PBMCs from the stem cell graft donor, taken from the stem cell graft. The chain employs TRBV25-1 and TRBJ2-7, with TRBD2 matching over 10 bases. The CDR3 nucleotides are TGTGCCAGCAGTGCTCAGTGGACTAGCGGATCCTACGAGCAGTACTTC. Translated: CASSAQWTSGSYEQYF.